The 2 T cell receptor beta chains below were found in one sample sequenced in a study of regulatory T cells in long-lasting Graves disease. Arm-PCR of CDR3 regions with iRepertoire HTBI primers generated TCR beta libraries. Each CDR3 protein is one row after TCRdb ran MiXCR on the multiplex PCR reads. This table holds about half a million distinct CDR3 sequences, under 25% found once. Time point in this sample: persistent/refractory GD, antithyroid drugs over 5 years with positive TRAb. Preparation of the TCR library used RNA extracted from PBMCs. Sequencing was performed on peripheral blood mononuclear cells (PBMCs), taken when the disease was refractory, from a patient treated with antithyroid drugs. These receptors were taken from a female donor with Graves disease.

This clonotype was detected a few times. The chain combines TRBV6-1 with TRBJ1-2, with D hard to call. Between the trimmed V and J ends, which lost 6 bases and 4 bases, there was a span of 18 bases. Germline-derived CDR1 and CDR2 are MNHNS and SASEGT. CDR3 length: 15 amino acids. CDR3 sequence reads: CASSSAAHAVYGYTF. CDR3 in DNA: TGTGCCAGCAGCAGTGCGGCCCATGCTGTCTATGGCTACACCTTC.

The chain joins TRBV6-1 to TRBJ1-5, with TRBD1 as a possible D gene (6 bases). This CDR3 is 16 amino acids long. V dropped 6 bases and J dropped 0 bases, with 15 bases sitting between them. Germline V gene data show CDR1 as MNHNS and CDR2 as SASEGT. The CDR3 loop reads CASRHTLRGSNQPQHF. CDR3 coding DNA: TGTGCCAGCAGACACACCCTCAGGGGTAGCAATCAGCCCCAGCATTTT.